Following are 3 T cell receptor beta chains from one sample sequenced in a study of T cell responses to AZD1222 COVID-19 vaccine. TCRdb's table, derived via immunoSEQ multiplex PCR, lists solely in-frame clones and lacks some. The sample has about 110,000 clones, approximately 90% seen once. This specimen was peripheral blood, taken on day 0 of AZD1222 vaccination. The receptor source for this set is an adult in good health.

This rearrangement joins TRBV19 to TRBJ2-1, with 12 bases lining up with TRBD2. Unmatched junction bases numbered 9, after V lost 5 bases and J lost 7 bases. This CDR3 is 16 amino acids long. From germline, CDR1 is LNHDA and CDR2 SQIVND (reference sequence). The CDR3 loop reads CASSYRTSGDRNEQFF. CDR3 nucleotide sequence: TGTGCCAGTAGTTATCGGACTAGCGGGGATAGAAATGAGCAGTTCTTC.

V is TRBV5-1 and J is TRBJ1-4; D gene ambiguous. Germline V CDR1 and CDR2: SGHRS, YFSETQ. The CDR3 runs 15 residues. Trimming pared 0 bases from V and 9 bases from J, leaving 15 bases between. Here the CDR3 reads CASSLDHGPPKKLFF. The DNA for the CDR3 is TGCGCCAGCAGCTTGGACCACGGTCCCCCCAAAAAACTGTTTTTT.

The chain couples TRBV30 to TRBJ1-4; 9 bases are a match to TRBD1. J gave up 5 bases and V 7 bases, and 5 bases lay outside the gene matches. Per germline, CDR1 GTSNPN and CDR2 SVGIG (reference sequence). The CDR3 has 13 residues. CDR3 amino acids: CASHRGRNEKLFF. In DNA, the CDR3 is TGTGCCTCACACAGGGGGCGGAATGAAAAACTGTTTTTT.